This note documents a single T cell receptor (beta chain) sequence. Its target is unknown. The TCRbeta library was prepared with unique molecular identifiers. TCRdb analysed the PCR reads with MiXCR anew, one entry per CDR3 protein. The sample includes 250,000 or so distinct CDR3 sequences, 20% to 30% seen only once; the top ten take 4.8%. From germline, CDR1 is SQVTM and CDR2 ANQGSEA. V lost 7 bases, J lost 4 bases, and 9 bases stayed unmatched. This CDR3 comprises 14 residues. The record originates from a study of T-cell reconstitution after alpha-beta-depleted transplantation in children. Study-level results: After one year, T-cell counts and TCRbeta diversity mostly came from new T cells. Surviving recipient T cells and thymic progenitors accounted for the high day-60 TCRbeta diversity observed in some patients. By about two months after transplant, alpha-beta T cells reportedly arose from several hundred graft clones that had expanded.

The TCR sequence derives from a female patient between 2 and 15 years old who had a stem cell transplant for congenital amegakaryocytic thrombocytopenia, so the T cells may come from the graft donor. The source was PBMCs, mostly from graft donor cells, collected 360 days after TCRalphabeta/CD19-depleted stem cell transplant. The chain couples TRBV29-1 to TRBJ2-3; TRBD2 matches at 9 bases. DNA for the CDR3: TGCAGCGCAGAGCGCGGGGGGGCGCCAGATACGCAGTATTTT. It is translated as CSAERGGAPDTQYF.